This T cell receptor beta chain was recorded in a study of T cells in women clearing cervical HPV infection. General observations from the study: Effector/memory and HPV-specific T cells were not isolated, and association timing is unknown. T-cell numbers per sample were unknown and may explain richness differences. CIN3+ cases had significantly higher TCR repertoire richness than controls, but evenness did not differ.

Profiling relied on immunoSEQ multiplex PCR, and the TCRdb table lists in-frame clones only, not all of them. The sample table sets out 31,000 or so clones. Turning to this clone: Its specificity is unknown.

The receptor was derived from a woman aged 18-70 years with a cervical HPV16 infection that either progressed to CIN3+ or cleared (not recorded which). The sequencing input was blood buffy coat.

The CDR3: CASTTGLSTDTYTF. CDR3 DNA (partial): TGTGCCAGTACCACGGGACTTAGCACAGATACC. This chain links TRBV19 with TRBJ1-2; D is perhaps TRBD1 (5 bases). The read terminates 3 residues before the CDR3 end, so the remaining end is supplied by the germline J gene. CDR1 is LNHDA, CDR2 SQIVND, per germline (reference sequence). The CDR3 loop spans 14 amino acids.